A single sample is the source of the 4 T cell receptor beta chains below, sequenced in a study of technical replicates of blood from a few donors. Here immunoSEQ multiplex PCR was the method, and the copy in TCRdb shows in-frame clones only, minus some. Of around 78,000 clones listed, around 94% are singletons. The source material was T cells isolated from PBMCs. These receptors were obtained from a human donor in good health.

The table lists this clone with a few counts. The chain has TRBV28 and TRBJ1-1, with a tentative D call TRBD1 (6 bases). This CDR3 region has 17 residues. The ends were cut back, 2 bases at V and 2 bases at J, with 18 bases in the middle. The germline V gene encodes CDR1 MDHEN and CDR2 SYDVKM. The DNA for the CDR3 is TGTGCCAGCAGTTTACACAGGGCTGAGAGTAACAACACTGAAGCTTTCTTT. Residues: CASSLHRAESNNTEAFF.

This rearrangement joins TRBV5-6 to TRBJ1-5; perhaps TRBD1 as D (5 bases). The CDR3 sequence is 13 residues long. CDR1 and CDR2 (germline): SGHDT, YYEEEE. Trimming took off 3 bases at V and 4 bases at J, with 8 bases between the two ends. CDR3: CASSSDRNQPQHF. CDR3 DNA: TGTGCCAGCAGCTCTGACAGAAATCAGCCCCAGCATTTT.

The gene calls are TRBV15 and TRBJ1-4; D not certain. The CDR3 sequence is 17 residues long. The V end lost 1 base, the J end lost 0 bases, and 12 bases lay between the germline ends. Germline loops: CDR1 LNHNV, CDR2 YYDKDF (reference sequence). The CDR3 sequence: CATSRAFGEATNEKLFF. CDR3 DNA: TGTGCCACCAGCAGAGCCTTTGGGGAGGCAACTAATGAAAAACTGTTTTTT.

The gene calls are TRBV15 and TRBJ2-7; TRBD1 is a possible D gene (6 bases). The ends were cut back, 11 bases at V and 4 bases at J, with 21 bases in the middle. The CDR3 totals 14 residues. Germline values: CDR1 LNHNV, CDR2 YYDKDF (reference sequence). The CDR3: CAGATGNYQYEQYF. The DNA for the CDR3 is TGTGCCGGGGCTACAGGGAATTATCAGTACGAGCAGTACTTC. The entire variable domain, with the rest obtained from reference TRBV15 and TRBJ2-7, is as follows: DAMVIQNPRYQVTQFGKPVTLSCSQTLNHNVMYWYQQKSSQAPKLLFHYYDKDFNNEADTPDNFQSRRPNTSFCFLDIRSPGLGDTAMYLCAGATGNYQYEQYFGPGTRLTVT.